The 4 T cell receptor beta chains in this list originate from one sample, sequenced in a study of blood T cell repertoires in COVID-19. Clones were read by immunoSEQ multiplex PCR, and TCRdb kept only the in-frame ones, dropping some. The table lists 60,000 to 75,000 clones, under 80% of them singletons, with approximately 51% in the top ten. The sample consisted of PBMCs or T cells enriched from blood (not recorded which). These receptors originate from a woman aged 55-70 years who had been exposed to COVID-19.

This clone turned up a few times. The chain uses TRBV7-2 and TRBJ1-2; D gene uncertain. In germline, CDR1 is SGHTA, CDR2 FQGNSA. The CDR3 is 12 residues long. V lost 2 bases and J 6 bases, leaving 7 bases between the germline ends. The CDR3: CASSLPSHGYTF. The CDR3 nucleotides are TGTGCCAGCAGCTTACCGTCCCATGGCTACACCTTC.

The gene calls are TRBV3-1 (or the pseudogene TRBV3-2) and TRBJ2-4, with D possibly being TRBD2 (5 bases). The CDR3 is 15 amino acids. Germline loops: CDR1 LGHDT, CDR2 YNNKEL (reference sequence). V lost 0 bases to trimming and J lost 4 bases, with 10 bases between them. Here the CDR3 DNA reads TGTGCCAGCAGCCAAGATCTAGCCAGTAAAAACATTCAGTACTTC. It encodes CASSQDLASKNIQYF.

This clone was counted only a few times. This chain uses TRBV12-3 or TRBV12-4 with TRBJ1-1; D may be TRBD1 (5 bases). CDR3 length: 12 amino acids. The V end was cut by 0 bases, the J end by 11 bases, with 10 bases between. The CDR3 is CASSLAPGYAFF. CDR3 nucleotides: TGTGCCAGCAGTTTAGCTCCAGGGTACGCTTTCTTT.

The gene calls are TRBV3-1 (or the pseudogene TRBV3-2) and TRBJ2-2; the match to TRBD1 covers 7 bases. Germline lookup yields CDR1 LGHDT and CDR2 YNNKEL (reference sequence). J gave up 7 bases and V 4 bases, and 12 bases lay outside the gene matches. The length of the CDR3 is 16 residues. CDR3 in DNA: TGTGCCAGCAGCCTCCGGGACAGCAGAGGGAGCGGGGAGCTGTTTTTT. The encoded protein is CASSLRDSRGSGELFF.